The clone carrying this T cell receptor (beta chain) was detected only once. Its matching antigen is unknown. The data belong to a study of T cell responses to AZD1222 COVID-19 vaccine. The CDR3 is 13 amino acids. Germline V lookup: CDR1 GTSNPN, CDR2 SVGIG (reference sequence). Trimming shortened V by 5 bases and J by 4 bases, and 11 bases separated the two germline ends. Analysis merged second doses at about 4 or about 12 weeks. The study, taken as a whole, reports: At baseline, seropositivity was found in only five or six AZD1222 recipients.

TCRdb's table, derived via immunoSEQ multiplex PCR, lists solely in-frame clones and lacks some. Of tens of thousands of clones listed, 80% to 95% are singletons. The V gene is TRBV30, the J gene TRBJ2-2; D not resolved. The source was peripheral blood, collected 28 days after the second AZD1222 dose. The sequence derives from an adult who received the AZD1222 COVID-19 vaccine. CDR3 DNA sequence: TGTGCCTGGGGTCCGATAGGCACCGGGGAGCTGTTTTTT. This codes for CAWGPIGTGELFF.